This TCR beta chain originates from a study of regulatory T cells in long-lasting Graves disease (dated by TCRdb to the early 2020s). Regarding the complete study: Antithyroid drugs had been taken for less than 3 months by newly diagnosed Graves' disease patients. The study was registered as a clinical trial and conducted in China. Persistent Graves' disease patients were compared with newly diagnosed Graves' disease patients by peripheral blood TCR sequencing and RNA sequencing. A total of around 33 samples were covered by TCR sequencing, comprising approximately 13 persistent and 20 or so newly diagnosed Graves' disease patients. The investigation overall reported the following: Compared with newly diagnosed patients, persistent Graves' disease patients had lower TCR Shannon entropy and fewer highly expanded clones, which suggests clonal expansion. Only the TCR beta chain was sequenced and analyzed. More public clonotypes were shared among persistent patients (under 3,000) than among newly diagnosed patients (966). The study examined only peripheral blood because the primary lesion, thyroid tissue, could not be accessed. Preferential use of TRBV28, TRBJ1-2 and TRBJ2-5 was observed in persistent disease, whereas TRBV20-1 and TRBJ2-1 were favored in newly diagnosed disease. The authors acknowledged the small sample size as a limitation that may reduce accuracy.

The table lists this clonotype with a few counts. The antigen it binds to is not known. Base qualities are missing; no much larger clone stands one base away. Libraries were prepared through multiplex PCR. The run used an Illumina HiSeq 4000. CDR3 regions were amplified by Arm-PCR with iRepertoire HTBI primers to construct TCR beta libraries. Before sequencing, the PCR products underwent gel purification. In the original analysis: Gene usage analysis of CDR3 amino acid clonotypes relied on the roughly 60 TRBV and fewer than 15 TRBJ segments identified across samples. Filtered high-quality paired reads were merged into contigs using COPE and FqMerger. BLAST was used to align contigs to IMGT TRBV, TRBD and TRBJ reference genes, with CDR3 defined following IMGT. Highly expanded clones were defined as clonotypes with a frequency above 0.1%. Shannon entropy served as the measure of repertoire diversity, while the Gini coefficient captured V-J evenness. Clonotypes shared by more than one individual were considered public. TCRdb redid the processing of the public reads, applying fastp at Q25 and MiXCR, and retained in-frame beta chains. All rows with the same CDR3 protein become a single entry with the most common DNA and genes. These V and J calls are TCRdb output, not the study's own analysis. This sample is represented by some 500,000 distinct CDR3 sequences; roughly a sixth of them were singletons. The top ten clones comprise more than 20% of the sample.

CDR1 and CDR2, per the germline V gene, are KGHSH and LQKENI. The CDR3 measures 15 amino acids from cysteine to phenylalanine. The sequence is cut down to CDR3 DNA, 45 bases in frame from base 1. V gives up 6 bases and J gives up 4 bases, and the segment between their germline ends measures 16 bases. This sample's time point label indicates: newly diagnosed GD, antithyroid drugs for less than 3 months. For both TCR sequencing and RNA sequencing, RNA was extracted from PBMCs in TRIzol. Graves' disease was diagnosed according to American Thyroid Association guidelines. Recruitment of patients was carried out at an endocrinology department in Xi'an, China. Each patient gave around 9 milliliters of peripheral blood, collected in an EDTA anticoagulant tube. Ficoll Paque Plus density gradient separation was used to isolate PBMCs, and no further T cell sorting was done. An Agilent 2100 Bioanalyzer and agarose gel were used to assess RNA quality, and a NanoDrop 2000 was used to measure RNA concentration.

These sequences were also reported in another study, on T cells in Graves' hyperthyroidism and ophthalmopathy. That second report states: Stable Graves' hyperthyroidism was defined as the absence of progression to ophthalmopathy over 18 months of follow-up. Hyperthyroidism patients were newly diagnosed, with disease duration under 2 months, and aged 18 to 65 years. Exclusion was applied to patients with uncontrolled infections, other autoimmune diseases, pregnancy or lactation. Diagnoses relied on clinical symptoms, serum thyroxine and TRAb, thyroid ultrasound and orbital computed tomography. A first-round RT-PCR of the TCR CDR3 used the HTBI primer set with the Qiagen OneStep RT-PCR kit. Blood samples also contained most of the expanded thyroid clonotypes (frequency above 0.001), which suggests that blood repertoires may reflect thyroid immune responses. A 13 V-J signature model separated ophthalmopathy from stable hyperthyroidism, with 87.88% sensitivity and roughly 81% specificity in cross-validation and 80%/75% in testing. During validation, the model predicted progression to ophthalmopathy a median of approximately 7 months ahead of onset, with approximately 71% sensitivity and under 85% specificity. To identify TCR V-J signatures that set the groups apart, the researchers used a discovery cohort of more than 95 patients, made up of approximately 43 with Graves' ophthalmopathy and about 59 with stable Graves' hyperthyroidism. An independent validation cohort of around 19 hyperthyroidism patients and about 16 patients who later progressed to ophthalmopathy tested prospective prediction of ophthalmopathy. The roughly 100 discovery patients were randomly divided into training and test sets at a 7:3 ratio. Thyroid tissue and blood T-cell repertoires from six or seven Graves' hyperthyroidism patients were also compared in the study. Once sampling was done, hyperthyroidism patients were given methimazole at a starting dose of 30 mg daily, whereas ophthalmopathy patients were given high-dose intravenous methylprednisolone. A second multiplex PCR round built the libraries, followed by size selection and purification. Sequencing of the libraries was done on an Illumina HiSeq2000 using paired-end 100 bp reads. SOAPnuke was used to process the raw data, throwing out any read that contained adapters or uncalled bases, had a mean Phred below 15, or lacked an exact constant-primer or identifier match. High-quality paired reads were merged with COPE v1.2.5, and unique nucleotide sequences were defined as clonotypes. Clonotypes were aligned to IMGT TRBV, TRBD and TRBJ reference segments using MiTCR v1.1. The analysis was restricted to V-J combinations with a frequency above 0.0001, which together covered 99% to 99.2% of the repertoires. The TCS score was defined as F50 (clonal expansion) divided by E x V (chaos), with BLOSUM62-based TCRdist calculated between CDR3 peptides within each V-J. Welch's t-statistics and random forest reduced 450 to 600 V-J features to some 14, which were used in a naive Bayes classifier (R e1071). Sample size was not statistically predetermined, and blinding of investigators to group allocation was not performed. The paper reports TCR Vbeta CDR3 sequencing of roughly 140 peripheral blood samples: 43 ophthalmopathy, under 85 hyperthyroidism and approximately 17 progressor patients.

The sequencing here drew on peripheral blood mononuclear cells (PBMCs), taken at new diagnosis, from a patient treated with antithyroid drugs. This sequence originates from a woman aged 35-60 years with Graves disease. Donor details come from another sample of the same person, matched by shared clones. The sequence links TRBV18 to TRBJ2-1; the D gene cannot be resolved beyond TRBD1 or TRBD2, each matching 5 bases. For the CDR3, the sequence is CASSRTGTEYNEQFF. The DNA sequence is as follows: TGTGCCAGCTCTCGAACCGGGACGGAATACAATGAGCAGTTCTTC.